These 24 T cell receptor beta chains were sequenced from one sample in a study of early T cells in non-severe SARS-CoV-2 infection. TCRdb recomputed calls from the 5' RACE reads with MiXCR, one row per CDR3 protein. The sample includes about 37,000 distinct CDR3 sequences, around 6.1% of them seen just once. The sample taken for sequencing was whole blood. These receptors were taken from an adult who was a healthcare worker with PCR-confirmed SARS-CoV-2 infection or an uninfected control (not recorded which).

The table lists this clonotype with many counts. V usage is TRBV20-1 and J usage is TRBJ2-7; no reliable D call. From germline, CDR1 is DFQATT and CDR2 SNEGSKA (reference sequence). Trimming stripped 2 bases from V and 7 bases from J, with 12 bases between. The CDR3 runs to 12 residues. The CDR3 here is CSARPLGPEQYF. The CDR3 nucleotides are TGCAGTGCTAGACCATTAGGACCAGAGCAGTACTTC.

This clonotype was seen repeatedly, ten times or more. The chain uses TRBV12-3 or TRBV12-4 and TRBJ2-7; D is perhaps TRBD1 or TRBD2 (5 bases each). There are 13 residues in the CDR3. V was clipped by 6 bases and J by 7 bases, with 16 bases between them. The CDR3 DNA is TGTGCCAGCAGCCGGGGACCTCTACGAGAGCAGTACTTC. Amino acids: CASSRGPLREQYF.

The chain combines TRBV6-6 with TRBJ2-5; 11 bases align to TRBD2. Germline CDR1 is MNHNY and CDR2 is SVGAGI (reference sequence). The CDR3 totals 14 residues. The ends lost 6 bases at V and 5 bases at J; junction bases unmatched: 5. The DNA of the CDR3 is TGTGCCAGCAGCCCCTTAGCGGGGGGGGAGACCCAGTACTTC. Encoded protein: CASSPLAGGETQYF.

This clonotype appeared many times. The V gene is TRBV6-2 or TRBV6-3, the J gene TRBJ1-2; D is ambiguous. The V end was cut by 5 bases, the J end by 4 bases, with 5 bases between. The CDR3 length is 11 residues. In germline, CDR1 is MNHEY, CDR2 SVGEGT. CDR3 nucleotide sequence: TGTGCCAGCAGTCAACTCTATGGCTACACCTTC. Translated, it gives CASSQLYGYTF.

The rearrangement uses TRBV4-2 and TRBJ1-5; D is uncertain. The germline gives CDR1 LGHNA, CDR2 YNFKEQ. The CDR3 consists of 15 residues. Between the trimmed V and J ends, which lost 4 bases and 7 bases, there was a span of 17 bases. CDR3 protein: CASSPMSQVGQPQHF. The CDR3 bases are TGTGCCAGCAGCCCAATGTCGCAGGTTGGACAGCCCCAGCATTTT.

As regards this clonotype: A much larger clone lies a single base off, so this may be a read error. V and J are TRBV20-1 and TRBJ2-7; 7 bases map to TRBD1. The CDR3 covers 11 residues. The germline CDR1 and CDR2 sequences are DFQATT and SNEGSKA (reference sequence). With V trimmed by 7 bases and J by 9 bases, 9 bases remained unmatched. The CDR3 loop is CSVILRTGQYF. The CDR3 DNA sequence: TGCAGTGTTATTCTAAGGACAGGGCAGTACTTC.

This clonotype was observed many times. The gene calls are TRBV6-2 or TRBV6-3 and TRBJ2-2, with 7 positions matching TRBD1. CDR1 is MNHEY and CDR2 is SVGEGT in the germline V gene. The CDR3 covers 15 residues. With V trimmed by 8 bases and J by 4 bases, 10 bases remained unmatched. The CDR3 sequence: CASRLGDRPTGELFF. DNA for the CDR3: TGTGCCAGCCGTCTAGGGGACAGACCCACCGGGGAGCTGTTTTTT.

This clonotype was observed many times. The CDR3 bases are TGTGCCAGCAGCCTCGGACCAACTTCGAACACCGGGGAGCTGTTTTTT. The encoded protein is CASSLGPTSNTGELFF. The chain combines TRBV5-4 with TRBJ2-2; D is unresolved. The CDR3 covers 16 residues. Looked up from germline, CDR1 is SGHNT and CDR2 is YYREEE (reference sequence). The V end was cut by 4 bases, the J end by 0 bases, with 13 bases between. Together with reference TRBV5-4 and TRBJ2-2, the CDR3 gives the full variable domain: ETGVTQSPTHLIKTRGQQVTLRCSSQSGHNTVSWYQQALGQGPQFIFQYYREEENGRGNFPPRFSGLQFPNYSSELNVNALELDDSALYLCASSLGPTSNTGELFFGEGSRLTVL.

This clonotype came up many times. CDR3 amino acids: CASSRWERNYEQYF. In DNA, the CDR3 is TGTGCCAGCTCACGCTGGGAAAGAAATTACGAGCAGTACTTC. The rearrangement joins TRBV18 to TRBJ2-7, with D uncertain. The CDR3 is made up of 14 amino acids. Germline CDR1 KGHSH, CDR2 LQKENI. The V and J ends lost 4 bases and 4 bases respectively, with 14 bases between them.

This clonotype was detected many times. This chain joins TRBV10-3 and TRBJ1-2, with 8 positions matching TRBD1. The germline CDR1 and CDR2 sequences are ENHRY and SYGVKD. The CDR3 length is 15 residues. The V gene end was trimmed by 1 base and the J gene end by 5 bases; junction bases not matched to a gene: 6. The CDR3 here is CAISEFKDRVYGYTF. The CDR3 bases are TGTGCCATCAGTGAGTTTAAGGACAGGGTATATGGCTACACCTTC.

This clonotype was seen at least ten times. The gene calls are TRBV7-9 and TRBJ2-5, with D perhaps TRBD1 or TRBD2 (5 bases each). The CDR3 spans 16 residues. Per the germline V gene, CDR1 is SEHNR and CDR2 is FQNEAQ (reference sequence). Trimming shortened V by 5 bases and J by 4 bases, and 20 bases separated the two germline ends. The CDR3 region is CASSPTRVGPRETQYF. The CDR3 DNA reads TGTGCCAGCAGCCCGACGAGAGTGGGACCAAGAGAGACCCAGTACTTC.

This clonotype has a handful of counts. The rearrangement joins TRBV28 to TRBJ1-2; possible D gene TRBD1, 6 bases. The CDR3 runs 14 residues. Germline CDR1 reads MDHEN; CDR2 reads SYDVKM. Trimming stripped 5 bases from V and 5 bases from J, with 15 bases between. The CDR3 loop reads CASSPTGGRYGYTF. The CDR3 DNA reads TGTGCCAGCAGTCCCACGGGGGGCCGGTATGGCTACACCTTC.

The sample holds many counts of this clonotype. This chain uses TRBV27 with TRBJ2-5; the match to TRBD2 covers 11 bases. Trimming at V came to 5 bases and at J to 4 bases, leaving 12 bases not matched to a gene. The germline V gene encodes CDR1 MNHEY and CDR2 SMNVEV (reference sequence). CDR3 length: 17 amino acids. The CDR3 bases are TGTGCCAGCAGTCCGCTAGCGGGAGGACGGGGTCGAGAGACCCAGTACTTC. Protein sequence: CASSPLAGGRGRETQYF.

This clonotype occurred a few times. CDR3 DNA: TGTGCCATCAGCGCGGGACAGGGAAACTCTGGGGCCAACGTCCTGACTTTC. Translating gives CAISAGQGNSGANVLTF. The rearrangement uses TRBV10-3 and TRBJ2-6, with TRBD1 matching 9 bases. The ends lost 6 bases at V and 0 bases at J; junction bases unmatched: 6. CDR1 is ENHRY and CDR2 is SYGVKD in the germline V gene. This CDR3 spans 17 amino acids.

The V and J genes are TRBV12-3 or TRBV12-4 and TRBJ2-7; the D call may be TRBD1 or TRBD2 (5 bases each). The CDR3 is 15 residues long. Trimming took 3 bases from V and 1 from J, leaving 13 bases between them. The CDR3 loop reads CASSLGPPGSYEQYF. The CDR3 bases are TGTGCCAGCAGTTTGGGACCGCCGGGTTCCTACGAGCAGTACTTC.

This clonotype was seen ten or more times. V gene TRBV10-3 combines with J gene TRBJ2-2, with D perhaps TRBD2 (5 bases). The V gene lost 6 bases and the J gene lost 4 bases, with 18 bases spanning the gap. Germline V gene sequence: CDR1 ENHRY, CDR2 SYGVKD. The CDR3 runs to 16 residues. CDR3 in DNA: TGTGCCATCAGCAATCTAGCCGAAGCTGGCACCGGGGAGCTGTTTTTT. Its translation is CAISNLAEAGTGELFF.

This clonotype was recorded at least ten times. The rearrangement links TRBV6-5 to TRBJ1-5; no clear D. CDR1 is MNHEY, CDR2 SVGAGI, per germline. The CDR3 sequence is 16 residues long. V dropped 6 bases and J dropped 1 base, with 16 bases sitting between them. CDR3 sequence: CASSSSRGLSNQPQHF. Written as DNA, the CDR3 is TGTGCCAGCAGCTCCAGTAGAGGCCTAAGCAATCAGCCCCAGCATTTT.

This clonotype was detected only a few times. This chain uses TRBV18 with TRBJ2-5; 7 bases are shared with TRBD2. The CDR3 has 14 amino acids. Germline V CDR1 and CDR2: KGHSH, LQKENI. The J segment lost 2 bases and the V segment lost 3 bases, leaving 3 bases of the junction unmatched. CDR3 sequence reads: CASSPGGYQETQYF. The CDR3 DNA reads TGTGCCAGCTCACCGGGAGGGTATCAAGAGACCCAGTACTTC.

This clonotype was seen at least ten times. J is TRBJ2-3 and V is TRBV7-2, with D perhaps being TRBD1 or TRBD2 (5 bases each). Trimming stripped 2 bases from V and 4 bases from J, with 19 bases between. This CDR3 is built from 17 residues. Germline assignment: CDR1 SGHTA and CDR2 FQGNSA. CDR3 DNA: TGTGCCAGCAGCTTATTAAGGAGCCGGGACGGGGCAGATACGCAGTATTTT. Protein product: CASSLLRSRDGADTQYF. Full variable domain (remainder filled in from reference TRBV7-2 and TRBJ2-3): GAGVSQSPSNKVTEKGKDVELRCDPISGHTALYWYRQSLGQGLEFLIYFQGNSAPDKSGLPSDRFSAERTGGSVSTLTIQRTQQEDSAVYLCASSLLRSRDGADTQYFGPGTRLTVL.

Remarks on this clonotype: One base away lies a much larger clone, so this may be a sequencing read error. This chain uses TRBV5-6 with TRBJ1-4; 8 bases fit TRBD1. Germline V gene lookup returns CDR1 SGHDT and CDR2 YYEEEE. The CDR3 extends over 15 amino acids. CDR3 coding DNA: TGTGCCAGCAGCTGGCAGGGGGCCGGTAATGAAAAACTGCTTTTT. Amino acids: CASSWQGAGNEKLLF.

This clonotype turned up a few times. The chain is built from TRBV2 and TRBJ2-5; D is uncertain. Trimming cost V 5 bases and J 2 bases, with 6 bases left between them. The CDR3 is made up of 12 amino acids. Germline V CDR1 and CDR2: SNHLY, FYNNEI. CDR3 in amino acids: CASSQLQETQYF. CDR3 nucleotide sequence: TGTGCCAGCAGTCAGCTACAAGAGACCCAGTACTTC.

The genes are TRBV30 and TRBJ2-5, with D unclear. V gave up 3 bases and J gave up 6 bases, with 8 bases separating them. This CDR3 region has 11 residues. Germline loops: CDR1 GTSNPN, CDR2 SVGIG (reference sequence). The CDR3 DNA follows: TGTGCCTGGAGCGGCAGCAAGACCCAGTACTTC. It encodes CAWSGSKTQYF.

In its sample, this clonotype was seen many times. The chain combines TRBV2 with TRBJ1-3; no reliable D call. The CDR3 has 13 residues. Germline V gives CDR1 SNHLY, CDR2 FYNNEI. Trimming took 4 bases from V and 7 from J, leaving 11 bases between them. The CDR3 loop reads CASSGSPWNTIYF. The CDR3 DNA is TGTGCCAGCAGTGGGTCCCCGTGGAACACCATATATTTT.

In its sample, this clonotype was seen many times. The CDR3 sequence: CAITEGDTVLNYGYTF. In DNA form, the CDR3 reads TGTGCCATCACTGAAGGAGATACAGTACTTAACTATGGCTACACCTTC. This sequence joins TRBV10-3 and TRBJ1-2; no clear D gene. Trimming pared 7 bases from V and 1 base from J, leaving 19 bases between. Germline lookup yields CDR1 ENHRY and CDR2 SYGVKD. The CDR3 totals 16 residues.